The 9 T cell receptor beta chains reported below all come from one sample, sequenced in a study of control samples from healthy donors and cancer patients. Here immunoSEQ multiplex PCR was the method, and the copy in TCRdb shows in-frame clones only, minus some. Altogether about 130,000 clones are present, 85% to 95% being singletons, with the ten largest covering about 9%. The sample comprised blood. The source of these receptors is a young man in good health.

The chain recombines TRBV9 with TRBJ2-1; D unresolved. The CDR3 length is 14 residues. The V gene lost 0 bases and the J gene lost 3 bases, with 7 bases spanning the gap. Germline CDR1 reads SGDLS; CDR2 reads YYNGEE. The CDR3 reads CASSVVGNYNEQFF. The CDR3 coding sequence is TGTGCCAGCAGCGTAGTCGGAAACTACAATGAGCAGTTCTTC.

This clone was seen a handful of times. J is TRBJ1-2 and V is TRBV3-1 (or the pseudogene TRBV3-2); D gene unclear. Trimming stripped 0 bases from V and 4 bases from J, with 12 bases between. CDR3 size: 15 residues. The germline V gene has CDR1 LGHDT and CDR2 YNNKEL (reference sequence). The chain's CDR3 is CASSQDWKGSYGYTF. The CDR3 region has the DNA TGTGCCAGCAGCCAAGATTGGAAAGGATCCTATGGCTACACCTTC.

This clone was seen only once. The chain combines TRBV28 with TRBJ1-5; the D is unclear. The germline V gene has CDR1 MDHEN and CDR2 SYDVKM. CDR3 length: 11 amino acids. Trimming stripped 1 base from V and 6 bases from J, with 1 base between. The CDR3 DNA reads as TGTGCCAGCAGTTTATCTCAGCCCCAGCATTTT. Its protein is CASSLSQPQHF.

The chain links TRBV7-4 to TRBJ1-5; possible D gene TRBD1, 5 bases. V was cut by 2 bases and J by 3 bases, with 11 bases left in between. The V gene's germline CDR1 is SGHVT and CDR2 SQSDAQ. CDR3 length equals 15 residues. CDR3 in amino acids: CASSLSVQDNQPQHF. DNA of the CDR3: TGTGCCAGCAGCTTAAGTGTACAGGACAATCAGCCCCAGCATTTT.

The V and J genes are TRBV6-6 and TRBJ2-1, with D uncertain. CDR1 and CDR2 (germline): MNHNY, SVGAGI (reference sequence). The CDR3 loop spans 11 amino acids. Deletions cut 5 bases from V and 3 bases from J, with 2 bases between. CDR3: CASSNYNEQFF. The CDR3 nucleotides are TGTGCCAGCAGTAACTACAATGAGCAGTTCTTC.

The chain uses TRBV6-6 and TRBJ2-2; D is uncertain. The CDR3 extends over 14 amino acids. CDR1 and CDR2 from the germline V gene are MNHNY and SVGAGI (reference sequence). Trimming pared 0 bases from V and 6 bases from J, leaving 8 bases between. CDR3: CASSYSAGPGELFF. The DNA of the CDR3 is TGTGCCAGCAGTTACTCCGCAGGACCCGGGGAGCTGTTTTTT.

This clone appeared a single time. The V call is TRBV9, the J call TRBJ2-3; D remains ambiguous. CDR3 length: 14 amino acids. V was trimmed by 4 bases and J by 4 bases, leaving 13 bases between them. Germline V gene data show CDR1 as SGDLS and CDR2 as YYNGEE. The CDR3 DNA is TGTGCCAGCAGCCCCCAGGTGGGCCCAGATACGCAGTATTTT. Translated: CASSPQVGPDTQYF.

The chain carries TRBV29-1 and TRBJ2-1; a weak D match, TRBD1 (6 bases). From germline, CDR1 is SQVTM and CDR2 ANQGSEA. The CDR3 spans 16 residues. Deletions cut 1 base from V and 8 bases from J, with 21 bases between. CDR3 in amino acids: CSVEGAPGQPGDEQFF. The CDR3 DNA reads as TGCAGCGTTGAAGGCGCGCCGGGACAACCAGGGGATGAGCAGTTCTTC.

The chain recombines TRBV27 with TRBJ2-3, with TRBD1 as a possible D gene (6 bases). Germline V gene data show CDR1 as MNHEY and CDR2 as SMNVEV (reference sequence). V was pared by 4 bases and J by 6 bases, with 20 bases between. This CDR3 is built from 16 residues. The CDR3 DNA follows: TGTGCCAGCAGTTCCTTAAGGGGGACATTTACGGATACGCAGTATTTT. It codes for CASSSLRGTFTDTQYF.